This T cell receptor beta chain was profiled in a study of shared clonotypes between healthy human individuals. This was a deep-level run. Produced via immunoSEQ multiplex PCR; TCRdb's table is partial and in-frame only. Of 2,500,000 or so clones detected, over 85% appear once; the ten largest clones hold roughly 0.13%. Germline CDR1 SGHRS, CDR2 YFSETQ. The trim removed 3 bases at V and 6 bases at J, leaving 8 bases unmatched. The CDR3 extends over 15 amino acids. As regards this clone: Other DNA sequences of this sample code for an identical CDR3.

The TCR sequence derives from a man aged 18 to 29 in good health. Sequencing was performed on naive CD4+ T cells sorted from blood. Subset specified: CD45RA+ positively selected. The chain carries TRBV5-1 and TRBJ2-3; 9 nucleotides match TRBD1. CDR3 in amino acids: CASSSPGQGTDTQYF. The CDR3 DNA follows: TGCGCCAGCAGCTCCCCGGGACAGGGTACGGATACGCAGTATTTT. Supplemented by reference TRBV5-1 and TRBJ2-3, the full variable domain reads KAGVTQTPRYLIKTRGQQVTLSCSPISGHRSVSWYQQTPGQGLQFLFEYFSETQRNKGNFPGRFSGRQFSNSRSEMNVSTLELGDSALYLCASSSPGQGTDTQYFGPGTRLTVL.